This is a list of T cell receptor beta chains from one sample in a study of identical twins. TCRdb redid the calling of the 5' RACE reads with MiXCR, one entry per CDR3 protein. The sample has about 330,000 distinct CDR3 sequences; approximately 13% are singletons. Separately, the same data were catalogued under a study of yellow fever vaccine responses in identical twins.

The specimen sequenced was CD8+ T cells sorted from blood. Receptors were obtained from a woman between 18 and 30 years old in good health. Each CDR3 is given with its conserved first and last residue. The D gene is left open where the match is weak. Where a row states a size, it is once, few, many or the class of an expanded clone; other rows omit it.

j_call: TRBJ2-3
clone_size: many
v_call: TRBV4-2
d_call: NA
cdr3_nt: TGTGCCAGCAGCGAAGGGTCATCTAGCACAGATACGCAGTATTTT
cdr3_aa: CASSEGSSSTDTQYF

j_call: TRBJ2-7
clone_size: few
v_call: TRBV25-1
d_call: TRBD2
cdr3_nt: TGTGCCAGCAGTGAGAAGGAGGCGGGCGGGAGAGCCTACGAGCAGTACTTC
cdr3_aa: CASSEKEAGGRAYEQYF

j_call: TRBJ2-1
clone_size: many
v_call: TRBV2
d_call: NA
cdr3_nt: TGTGCCAGCAGTGAGCGAGCGTTATACAATGAGCAGTTCTTC
cdr3_aa: CASSERALYNEQFF

j_call: TRBJ1-2
clone_size: few
v_call: TRBV29-1
d_call: TRBD1
cdr3_nt: TGCAGCGTTGAGGTTGGGACAGGGAACAGTGGCTACACCTTC
cdr3_aa: CSVEVGTGNSGYTF

j_call: TRBJ2-5
clone_size: many
v_call: TRBV11-2
d_call: NA
cdr3_nt: TGTGCCAGCAGCTCTTGGGTACAGGCATTAGAATCGGAGACCCAGTACTTC
cdr3_aa: CASSSWVQALESETQYF

j_call: TRBJ2-3
clone_size: few
v_call: TRBV5-1
d_call: TRBD1
cdr3_nt: TGCGCCAGCAGCAGGTGGGACAGGGGGTCCGATACGCAGTATTTT
cdr3_aa: CASSRWDRGSDTQYF

j_call: TRBJ1-2
clone_size: few
v_call: TRBV5-1
d_call: NA
cdr3_nt: TGCGCCAGCAGCTTGCTACGGGGGTACTATGGCTACACCTTC
cdr3_aa: CASSLLRGYYGYTF

j_call: TRBJ2-7
clone_size: few
v_call: TRBV4-1
d_call: TRBD2
cdr3_nt: TGCGCCAGCAGCCAATTACTAGCGGGGCCCTACGAGCAGTACTTC
cdr3_aa: CASSQLLAGPYEQYF

j_call: TRBJ1-5
clone_size: NA
v_call: TRBV15
d_call: NA
cdr3_nt: TGTGCCACCAGCAGAGATTGGTTGTCTGACGGCAATCAGCCCCAGCATTTT
cdr3_aa: CATSRDWLSDGNQPQHF

j_call: TRBJ2-1
clone_size: NA
v_call: TRBV11-3
d_call: NA
cdr3_nt: TGTGCCAGCAGCTTAGATCGGTTCGAGAGCTCCTACAATGAGCAGTTCTTC
cdr3_aa: CASSLDRFESSYNEQFF

j_call: TRBJ2-1
clone_size: NA
v_call: TRBV7-6
d_call: TRBD2
cdr3_nt: TGTGCCAGCAAGAGATTTACCGGGACTAGCGGCCACTACAATGAGCAGTTCTTC
cdr3_aa: CASKRFTGTSGHYNEQFF

j_call: TRBJ2-1
clone_size: NA
v_call: TRBV7-2
d_call: TRBD2
cdr3_nt: TGTGCCAGCAGCTTAGCGTACGGTGTGGGACTAGCGGGAGACAATGAGCAGTTCTTC
cdr3_aa: CASSLAYGVGLAGDNEQFF

j_call: TRBJ2-7
clone_size: many
v_call: TRBV4-1
d_call: NA
cdr3_nt: TGCGCCAGCAGCCAAGATGGCTACGAGCAGTACTTC
cdr3_aa: CASSQDGYEQYF

j_call: TRBJ2-2
clone_size: NA
v_call: TRBV28
d_call: TRBD1
cdr3_nt: TGTGCCAGCAGCCCGTACCCGGGACAGTCCACCGGGGAGCTGTTTTTT
cdr3_aa: CASSPYPGQSTGELFF

j_call: TRBJ2-4
clone_size: many
v_call: TRBV12-3/TRBV12-4
d_call: TRBD2
cdr3_nt: TGTGCCAGCAGTTTAGCCCCTAGCGGGAGGGCCAACATTCAGTACTTC
cdr3_aa: CASSLAPSGRANIQYF

j_call: TRBJ2-7
clone_size: many
v_call: TRBV2
d_call: NA
cdr3_nt: TGTGCCAGCAGTGAGTCCTGGGACTTGCCCTACGAGCAGTACTTC
cdr3_aa: CASSESWDLPYEQYF

j_call: TRBJ1-1
clone_size: NA
v_call: TRBV28
d_call: NA
cdr3_nt: TGTGCCAGCACCTGGGTAGGGGCTGAAGCTTTCTTT
cdr3_aa: CASTWVGAEAFF

j_call: TRBJ2-2
clone_size: NA
v_call: TRBV6-1
d_call: TRBD2
cdr3_nt: TGTGCCAGCAGTGAAGGTGGCCTAGCGGGAGGTGTAACCGGGGAGCTGTTTTTT
cdr3_aa: CASSEGGLAGGVTGELFF

j_call: TRBJ2-1
clone_size: many
v_call: TRBV20-1
d_call: TRBD2
cdr3_nt: TGCAGTGCCAGGGCAGGGCGGGGGGTATACAATGAGCAGTTCTTC
cdr3_aa: CSARAGRGVYNEQFF

j_call: TRBJ2-3
clone_size: NA
v_call: TRBV20-1
d_call: NA
cdr3_nt: TGCAGTGCTAGAATTCCTTACGCAGATACGCAGTATTTT
cdr3_aa: CSARIPYADTQYF

j_call: TRBJ2-7
clone_size: few
v_call: TRBV28
d_call: NA
cdr3_nt: TGTGCCAGCAAGGGGCAGGAGGCCTACGAGCAGTACTTC
cdr3_aa: CASKGQEAYEQYF

j_call: TRBJ2-2
clone_size: few
v_call: TRBV27
d_call: NA
cdr3_nt: TGTGCCAGCAGTCCCGGGTCGAACACCGGGGAGCTGTTTTTT
cdr3_aa: CASSPGSNTGELFF

j_call: TRBJ2-1
clone_size: few
v_call: TRBV6-1
d_call: TRBD2
cdr3_nt: TGTGCCAGCAGTGATAGCGGGAGTGCCATGAATGAGCAGTTCTTC
cdr3_aa: CASSDSGSAMNEQFF

j_call: TRBJ2-1
clone_size: few
v_call: TRBV6-1
d_call: NA
cdr3_nt: TGTGCCAGCAGCCCGAATCTGGCTCTCTCCAATGAGCAGTTCTTC
cdr3_aa: CASSPNLALSNEQFF